Below are 20 T cell receptor beta chains sequenced from a single sample in a study of T-cell memory formation after mild COVID-19. TCRdb re-called the 5' RACE reads with MiXCR, one entry per CDR3 protein. The sample has 300,000 to 400,000 distinct CDR3 sequences, approximately 21% seen once. The sample consisted of PBMCs or a T cell subset sorted from them (not recorded which). Receptor source: an adult woman who had mild COVID-19 (a few samples of this study predate the infection). Cell type and time point are not known.

The chain recombines TRBV2 with TRBJ2-1; possible D gene TRBD2, 5 bases. The CDR3 has 15 residues. The V end lost 4 bases, the J end lost 7 bases, and 17 bases lay between the germline ends. Germline CDR1 SNHLY, CDR2 FYNNEI. Here the CDR3 reads CASSARRGPSNEQFF. In DNA, the CDR3 is TGTGCCAGCAGTGCAAGGAGAGGGCCGAGTAATGAGCAGTTCTTC.

The gene calls are TRBV5-1 and TRBJ2-7; 10 bases map to TRBD2. The germline gives CDR1 SGHRS, CDR2 YFSETQ. The J segment lost 4 bases and the V segment lost 0 bases, leaving 4 bases of the junction unmatched. The length of the CDR3 is 15 residues. The CDR3 region has the DNA TGCGCCAGCAGCTTGGCTCTAGCGGGAGAGTACGAGCAGTACTTC. This translates into CASSLALAGEYEQYF. The full variable domain, with the rest looked up from reference TRBV5-1 and TRBJ2-7, is KAGVTQTPRYLIKTRGQQVTLSCSPISGHRSVSWYQQTPGQGLQFLFEYFSETQRNKGNFPGRFSGRQFSNSRSEMNVSTLELGDSALYLCASSLALAGEYEQYFGPGTRLTVT.

The rearrangement uses TRBV11-2 and TRBJ1-1, with D unresolved. The CDR3 is made up of 13 amino acids. V lost 5 bases to trimming and J lost 3 bases, with 10 bases between them. In germline, CDR1 is SGHAT, CDR2 FQNNGV. Written as DNA, the CDR3 is TGTGCCAGCAGCCCGGCGGGGTACACTGAAGCTTTCTTT. Its translation is CASSPAGYTEAFF.

This clonotype was seen a few times. For the CDR3, the DNA is TGCAGTGCCCCGCCCCCTAGCGGGAGGAAAAATGAGCAGTTCTTC. It is translated as CSAPPPSGRKNEQFF. The chain has TRBV20-1 and TRBJ2-1; TRBD2 matches 11 bases. The CDR3 loop spans 15 amino acids. The J segment lost 7 bases and the V segment lost 6 bases, leaving 11 bases of the junction unmatched. The germline gives CDR1 DFQATT, CDR2 SNEGSKA (reference sequence).

This clonotype appeared a few times. This chain uses TRBV7-3 with TRBJ2-6; possible D gene TRBD2, 6 bases. Trimming shortened V by 4 bases and J by 2 bases, and 9 bases separated the two germline ends. The germline V gene encodes CDR1 SGHTA and CDR2 FQGTGA. This CDR3 has 15 residues. CDR3 sequence reads: CASSSAGTGANVLTF. The CDR3 region has the DNA TGTGCCAGCAGCTCGGCGGGAACTGGGGCCAACGTCCTGACTTTC.

The chain links TRBV9 to TRBJ2-1; D perhaps matches TRBD2 (7 bases). Per the germline V gene, CDR1 is SGDLS and CDR2 is YYNGEE. Trimming took 0 bases from V and 12 from J, leaving 13 bases between them. The CDR3 length is 13 residues. The CDR3 sequence: CASSVDGGARQFF. The DNA for the CDR3 is TGTGCCAGCAGCGTAGATGGGGGGGCCCGGCAGTTCTTC.

The table lists this clonotype with a few counts. This chain joins TRBV18 and TRBJ1-4; maybe TRBD1 (5 bases). The CDR3 runs 15 residues. V shed 6 bases and J shed 0 bases, with 11 bases lying between them. Germline V lookup: CDR1 KGHSH, CDR2 LQKENI. CDR3 protein: CASSPGRATNEKLFF. For the CDR3, the DNA is TGTGCCAGCTCTCCAGGGCGTGCAACTAATGAAAAACTGTTTTTT.

The genes are TRBV21-1 and TRBJ2-5; TRBD1 was called by the table and not checked on the DNA. TRBV21-1 is an annotated pseudogene. The CDR3 spans 17 residues. The CDR3, as DNA: TGTGCCAGCAGCAAAGGGCGGGACAGGTCGGCACGAGAGACCCAGTACTTC. It yields the protein CASSKGRDRSARETQYF.

The V call is TRBV9, the J call TRBJ1-4, with 7 nucleotides matching TRBD1. V lost 2 bases to trimming and J lost 3 bases; unmatched junction nucleotides: 10. Germline V CDR1 and CDR2: SGDLS, YYNGEE. The CDR3 has 17 amino acids. CDR3 loop: CASSVETGRLANEKLFF. As DNA, the CDR3 is TGTGCCAGCAGCGTTGAGACAGGGAGGTTAGCTAATGAAAAACTGTTTTTT.

This clonotype was seen just once. This chain links TRBV7-9 with TRBJ2-3; 12 bases agree with TRBD2. The V gene's germline CDR1 is SEHNR and CDR2 FQNEAQ (reference sequence). This CDR3 comprises 17 residues. Trimming cost V 3 bases and J 0 bases; bases outside gene matches: 4. In DNA, the CDR3 is TGTGCCAGCAGCTTGACTAGCGGGGGAACTAGCACAGATACGCAGTATTTT. Translated, it gives CASSLTSGGTSTDTQYF.

This clonotype was seen a few times. The J gene is TRBJ1-2, the V gene TRBV3-1; 9 nucleotides line up with TRBD1. The CDR3 has 16 amino acids. With 1 base clipped from V and 0 bases from J, the junction kept 3 bases outside the gene matches. CDR1 is LGHDT and CDR2 is YNNKEL in the germline V gene (reference sequence). The CDR3 protein is CASSQGDRVTNYGYTF. Written as DNA, the CDR3 is TGTGCCAGCAGCCAAGGGGACAGGGTGACTAACTATGGCTACACCTTC.

The sample holds many counts of this clonotype. The chain combines TRBV6-5 with TRBJ2-5; 10 bases fit TRBD1. The trim removed 10 bases at V and 4 bases at J, leaving 6 bases unmatched. This CDR3 is built from 13 residues. Looked up from germline, CDR1 is MNHEY and CDR2 is SVGAGI. CDR3 nucleotide sequence: TGTGCCACCCTGACAGGGGGCAGAGAGACCCAGTACTTC. It yields the protein CATLTGGRETQYF.

The genes are TRBV7-2 and TRBJ1-1; D is undetermined. Trimming took off 1 base at V and 3 bases at J, with 9 bases between the two ends. The CDR3 sequence is 14 residues long. Germline V lookup: CDR1 SGHTA, CDR2 FQGNSA. The CDR3 protein is CASSLGGVHTEAFF. CDR3 in DNA: TGTGCCAGCAGCTTAGGAGGAGTTCACACTGAAGCTTTCTTT. Full variable domain (rest looked up from reference TRBV7-2 and TRBJ1-1): GAGVSQSPSNKVTEKGKDVELRCDPISGHTALYWYRQSLGQGLEFLIYFQGNSAPDKSGLPSDRFSAERTGGSVSTLTIQRTQQEDSAVYLCASSLGGVHTEAFFGQGTRLTVV.

This clonotype has a handful of counts. The chain combines TRBV20-1 with TRBJ2-2, with TRBD1 matching over 8 bases. V shed 6 bases and J 4 bases; nucleotides not matched to a gene: 10. Per germline, CDR1 DFQATT and CDR2 SNEGSKA (reference sequence). This CDR3 is 15 amino acids long. For the CDR3, the DNA is TGCAGTGCCCCTCAGACAGGGGTGATCACCGGGGAGCTGTTTTTT. Residues: CSAPQTGVITGELFF.

The rearrangement uses TRBV7-2 and TRBJ2-1, with D hard to call. The V gene lost 0 bases and the J gene lost 4 bases, with 4 bases spanning the gap. The germline V gene encodes CDR1 SGHTA and CDR2 FQGNSA. The CDR3 runs to 13 residues. CDR3 loop: CASSLADYNEQFF. The CDR3 DNA sequence: TGTGCCAGCAGCTTAGCTGATTACAATGAGCAGTTCTTC.

The chain links TRBV9 to TRBJ2-7; D gene ambiguous. This CDR3 is built from 15 residues. V lost 0 bases, J lost 0 bases, and 10 bases lay in between. The germline V gene encodes CDR1 SGDLS and CDR2 YYNGEE. CDR3 residues: CASSVDHSPSYEQYF. DNA for the CDR3: TGTGCCAGCAGCGTAGACCACTCTCCCTCCTACGAGCAGTACTTC. Full variable domain (remainder filled in from reference TRBV9 and TRBJ2-7): DSGVTQTPKHLITATGQRVTLRCSPRSGDLSVYWYQQSLDQGLQFLIQYYNGEERAKGNILERFSAQQFPDLHSELNLSSLELGDSALYFCASSVDHSPSYEQYFGPGTRLTVT.

This chain uses TRBV5-6 with TRBJ2-7, with D maybe TRBD2 (6 bases). This CDR3 contains 15 residues. Germline CDR1 is SGHDT and CDR2 is YYEEEE. V was trimmed by 3 bases and J by 4 bases, leaving 17 bases between them. CDR3 in DNA: TGTGCCAGCAGCTCCTACCGGGAGAACATTTACGAGCAGTACTTC. Translated: CASSSYRENIYEQYF.

This clonotype was seen a few times. The chain combines TRBV6-2 or TRBV6-3 with TRBJ2-7; D is uncertain. The germline V gene encodes CDR1 MNHEY and CDR2 SVGEGT. V lost 6 bases and J 0 bases, leaving 12 bases between the germline ends. This CDR3 has 14 amino acids. CDR3 coding DNA: TGTGCCAGCAGGATCGGCCTGATCTCCTACGAGCAGTACTTC. Translation: CASRIGLISYEQYF.

This clonotype has just a few counts. The gene calls are TRBV27 and TRBJ2-4; D might be TRBD1 (5 bases). Trimming cost V 7 bases and J 2 bases, with 18 bases left between them. This CDR3 contains 16 residues. CDR1 is MNHEY and CDR2 is SMNVEV in the germline V gene (reference sequence). CDR3 nucleotides: TGTGCCAGCACCTTAAGGGGTTGGGGATCCAAAAACATTCAGTACTTC. This encodes CASTLRGWGSKNIQYF.

The J gene is TRBJ1-1, the V gene TRBV11-3; no clear D gene. The CDR3 totals 12 residues. V was trimmed by 2 bases and J by 3 bases, leaving 4 bases between them. CDR1 is SGHNT and CDR2 is YENEEA in the germline V gene. CDR3 nucleotide sequence: TGTGCCAGCAGCTTATTTGACACTGAAGCTTTCTTT. Amino acids: CASSLFDTEAFF. Looking up the rest from reference TRBV11-3 and TRBJ1-1 gives the full variable domain: EAGVVQSPRYKIIEKKQPVAFWCNPISGHNTLYWYLQNLGQGPELLIRYENEEAVDDSQLPKDRFSAERLKGVDSTLKIQPAELGDSAVYLCASSLFDTEAFFGQGTRLTVV.